The T cell receptor beta chain described here comes from a study of control samples from healthy donors and cancer patients. The CDR3 is made up of 14 amino acids. Germline trimming cut 5 bases from V and 2 bases from J; bases unmatched to any gene: 3. CDR1 SGHRS and CDR2 YFSETQ come from the germline V gene. Profiled with immunoSEQ multiplex PCR; TCRdb holds only in-frame clones, not every one. The table has approximately 82,000 clones, roughly 86% seen once. The chain combines TRBV5-1 with TRBJ2-1; TRBD1 aligns across 8 bases. Sequencing was done on a sample of blood. This receptor was obtained from a man aged 50 to 59 in good health. As DNA, the CDR3 is TGCGCCAGCAGTTCGGACAGGGCCTACAATGAGCAGTTCTTC. The encoded protein is CASSSDRAYNEQFF.